The clone carrying this T cell receptor (beta chain) showed up many times. It was considered stable Graves' hyperthyroidism when ophthalmopathy did not progress within 18 months. In patients aged 18 to 65, hyperthyroidism was newly diagnosed, with duration under 2 months. An approximately 10 ml volume of fresh peripheral blood provided the PBMCs. The CDR3 contains 14 residues. CDR1 is MNHNS, CDR2 SASEGT, per germline. Trimming at V came to 4 bases and at J to 1 base, leaving 2 bases not matched to a gene. The data stem from a study of T cells in Graves' hyperthyroidism and ophthalmopathy. What was amplified from RNA transcripts were TCR beta CDR3 regions. An initial round of RT-PCR targeting the TCR CDR3 relied on the HTBI primer set. TCRdb itself ran the multiplex PCR reads through MiXCR, one entry per CDR3 protein. The profile shows some 560,000 distinct CDR3 sequences, approximately 15% of them singletons.

The sequenced sample consisted of blood. This chain connects TRBV6-1 to TRBJ1-1; 8 bases match TRBD1. The TCR sequence derives from a woman in her twenties or thirties with Graves' hyperthyroidism. In DNA, the CDR3 is TGTGCCAGCAGTGCCAGGGGGCAGAACACTGAAGCTTTCTTT. Translated: CASSARGQNTEAFF.